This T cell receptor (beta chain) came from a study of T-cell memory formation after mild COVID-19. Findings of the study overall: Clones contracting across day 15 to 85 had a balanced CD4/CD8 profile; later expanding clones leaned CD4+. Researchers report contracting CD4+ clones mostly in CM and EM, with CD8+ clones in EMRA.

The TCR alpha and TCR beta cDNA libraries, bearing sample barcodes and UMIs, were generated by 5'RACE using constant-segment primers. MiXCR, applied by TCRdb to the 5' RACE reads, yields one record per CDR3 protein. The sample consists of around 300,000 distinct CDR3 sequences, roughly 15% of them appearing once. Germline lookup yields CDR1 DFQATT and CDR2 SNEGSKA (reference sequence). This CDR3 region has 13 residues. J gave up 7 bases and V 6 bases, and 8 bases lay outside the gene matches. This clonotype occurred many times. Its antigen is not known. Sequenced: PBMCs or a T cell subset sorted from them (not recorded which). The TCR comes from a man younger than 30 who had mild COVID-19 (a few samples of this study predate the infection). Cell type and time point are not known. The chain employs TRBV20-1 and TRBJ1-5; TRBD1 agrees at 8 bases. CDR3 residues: CSAIQGARQPQHF. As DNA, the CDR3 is TGCAGTGCCATTCAGGGGGCGCGACAGCCCCAGCATTTT.